This passage covers 11 T cell receptor beta chains from one sample sequenced in a study of T cell repertoires in cytomegalovirus infection. MiXCR was run by TCRdb on the reads, yielding one entry per CDR3 protein. The sample lists nearly 550,000 distinct CDR3 sequences; approximately 15% were seen once. Input material: CD8+ T cells from PBMCs. These TCRs come from a human donor in good health (CMV status not recorded). Some clones in this sample may be carry-over from other donors' samples.

This clonotype was counted many times. V gene TRBV7-9 combines with J gene TRBJ2-3; maybe TRBD1 (5 bases). CDR1 is SEHNR, CDR2 FQNEAQ, per germline (reference sequence). This CDR3 comprises 15 residues. The V gene lost 3 bases and the J gene lost 3 bases, with 13 bases spanning the gap. CDR3 in amino acids: CASSFVQGGTDTQYF. The CDR3 nucleotides read TGTGCCAGCAGCTTCGTCCAGGGCGGTACAGATACGCAGTATTTT.

This clonotype came up many times. The chain is built from TRBV7-9 and TRBJ1-4; D remains unclear. The CDR3 length is 14 residues. The germline V gene has CDR1 SEHNR and CDR2 FQNEAQ (reference sequence). V was pared by 5 bases and J by 5 bases, with 12 bases between. Here the CDR3 DNA reads TGTGCCAGCAGCAGAGAAGTCGGAAATGAAAAACTGTTTTTT. Translation: CASSREVGNEKLFF.

The gene calls are TRBV27 and TRBJ2-1; 8 bases line up with TRBD2. J was trimmed by 3 bases and V by 1 base; bases with no gene match: 5. The CDR3 has 16 amino acids. The germline V gene has CDR1 MNHEY and CDR2 SMNVEV (reference sequence). This CDR3 reads CASSLYISGNYNEQFF. In nucleotides, the CDR3 is TGTGCCAGCAGTTTATACATTAGCGGGAACTACAATGAGCAGTTCTTC.

This clonotype was seen only a few times. The V gene is TRBV27, the J gene TRBJ2-7; tentative D call: TRBD2 (6 bases). Between the trimmed V and J ends, which lost 3 bases and 7 bases, there was a span of 13 bases. The germline CDR1 and CDR2 sequences are MNHEY and SMNVEV (reference sequence). There are 13 residues in the CDR3. This CDR3 is CASSFGGPGEQYF. CDR3 DNA: TGTGCCAGCAGTTTCGGAGGGCCGGGGGAGCAGTACTTC.

Regarding this clonotype: This may come from a read error, since a much larger clone is one base off. This rearrangement joins TRBV7-4 to TRBJ1-5, with TRBD1 as a possible D gene (5 bases). From germline, CDR1 is SGHVT and CDR2 SQSDAQ. The CDR3 covers 12 residues. The CDR3, as DNA: TGTGCCAGCGGGGACTTCAATCAGCCCCAGCGTTTT. Amino acids: CASGDFNQPQRF.

Concerning this clonotype: A much larger clone lies one base from this, so it may be a read error. The conserved phenylalanine or tryptophan normally closing the CDR3 is absent here, so this likely arose from a read error. This chain uses TRBV4-2 with TRBJ2-5, with D perhaps TRBD2 (5 bases). With 5 bases removed from V and 4 bases from J, the gap between germline ends came to 11 bases. The CDR3 has 13 residues. CDR1 is LGHNA and CDR2 is YNFKEQ in the germline V gene. The CDR3 coding sequence is TGTGCCAGCAGCGGACGAGGGCCAGAGACCCAGTACTTA. Translation gives CASSGRGPETQYL.

In its sample, this clonotype was seen many times. This chain links TRBV12-3 or TRBV12-4 with TRBJ2-2; 10 bases map to TRBD2. CDR3 length: 20 amino acids. V was pared by 4 bases and J by 7 bases, with 21 bases of the junction left unmatched. The CDR3 spells CASSSPGEAGGPLKVGELFF. CDR3 sequence (DNA): TGTGCCAGCAGTTCCCCGGGGGAAGCGGGAGGGCCCTTAAAGGTCGGGGAGCTGTTTTTT.

Many counts were recorded for this clonotype. CDR3 sequence: CASRPAGGPYEQYF. The CDR3 coding sequence is TGTGCCAGCAGGCCAGCGGGAGGGCCCTACGAGCAGTACTTC. The chain carries TRBV6-6 and TRBJ2-7, with 10 bases matching TRBD2. The CDR3 runs to 14 residues. V lost 6 bases, J lost 2 bases, and 4 bases stayed unmatched. In germline, CDR1 is MNHNY, CDR2 SVGAGI (reference sequence).

DNA of the CDR3: TGTGCCAGCAGCTTAGGGCCGGGACAGGGGCAAGTCCTCATGAACACTGAAGCTTTCTTT. Translation gives CASSLGPGQGQVLMNTEAFF. The V gene is TRBV7-9, the J gene TRBJ1-1; TRBD1 agrees at 10 bases. The CDR3 totals 20 residues. V lost 1 base to trimming and J lost 0 bases; unmatched junction nucleotides: 14. From germline, CDR1 is SEHNR and CDR2 FQNEAQ (reference sequence).

A remark on this clonotype: This likely comes from a read error, as the CDR3 has no conserved phenylalanine or tryptophan at its end. The V and J genes are TRBV19 and TRBJ2-1; 7 nucleotides align to TRBD2. Trimming removed 5 bases from V and 9 bases from J; junction bases left unmatched: 7. The CDR3 extends over 13 amino acids. Germline CDR1 and CDR2: LNHDA and SQIVND (reference sequence). The CDR3 protein is CASSPWGGGEQFL. CDR3 DNA sequence: TGTGCCAGTAGTCCCTGGGGGGGGGGTGAGCAGTTCTTA.

A note on this clonotype: A much more abundant neighbour one base away suggests this may be a read error. The V and J genes are TRBV12-3 or TRBV12-4 and TRBJ2-2, with TRBD2 as a possible D gene (6 bases). This CDR3 is built from 18 residues. V was pared by 7 bases and J by 0 bases, with 21 bases between. For the CDR3, the DNA is TGTGCCAGCACCCCGGGACTGGGTAGCCCAGCGAACACCGGGGAGCTGTTTTTT. Translating gives CASTPGLGSPANTGELFF.